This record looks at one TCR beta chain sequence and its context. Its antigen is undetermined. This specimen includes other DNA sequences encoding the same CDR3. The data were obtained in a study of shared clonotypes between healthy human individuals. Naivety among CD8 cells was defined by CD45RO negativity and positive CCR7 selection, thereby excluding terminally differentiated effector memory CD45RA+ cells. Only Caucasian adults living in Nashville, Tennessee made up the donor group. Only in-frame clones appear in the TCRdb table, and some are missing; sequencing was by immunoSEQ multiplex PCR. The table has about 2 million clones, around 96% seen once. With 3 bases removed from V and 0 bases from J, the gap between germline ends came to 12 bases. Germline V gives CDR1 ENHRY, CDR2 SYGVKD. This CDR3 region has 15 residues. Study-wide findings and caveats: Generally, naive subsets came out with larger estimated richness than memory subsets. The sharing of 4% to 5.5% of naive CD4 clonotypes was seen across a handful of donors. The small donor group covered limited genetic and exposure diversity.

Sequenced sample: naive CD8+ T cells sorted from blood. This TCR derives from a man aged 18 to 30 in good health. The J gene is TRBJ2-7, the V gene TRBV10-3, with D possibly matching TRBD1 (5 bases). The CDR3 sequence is CAISESQGFSYEQYF. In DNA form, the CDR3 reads TGTGCCATCAGTGAATCCCAGGGTTTCTCCTACGAGCAGTACTTC.